What follows are 19 T cell receptor beta chains derived from one specimen sequenced in a study of PD-L1 blockade in urothelial cancer. The time point was: pretreatment peripheral blood. Clones were read by immunoSEQ multiplex PCR, and TCRdb kept only the in-frame ones, dropping some. This sample carries 95,000 or so clones, 80% to 90% of them seen once, and the ten largest clones take about 2%. This sample comprised PBMCs, obtained around atezolizumab (anti-PD-L1) treatment. Receptor source: a man aged 60-69 years with urothelial cancer.

The chain joins TRBV29-1 to TRBJ1-1; 7 bases align to TRBD1. The CDR3 has 12 amino acids. The germline gives CDR1 SQVTM, CDR2 ANQGSEA. The V and J ends lost 7 bases and 4 bases, in that order; junction bases with no gene match: 6. The CDR3 bases are TGCAGCGCCGACAGGGTGGGCACTGAAGCTTTCTTT. Protein sequence: CSADRVGTEAFF.

The chain recombines TRBV28 with TRBJ1-4; D is undetermined. Trimming shortened V by 4 bases and J by 7 bases, and 16 bases separated the two germline ends. The CDR3 is 15 amino acids. Germline CDR1 MDHEN, CDR2 SYDVKM. The DNA for the CDR3 is TGTGCCAGCAGTTACCTTTTGGGCGTAGGTGAAAAACTGTTTTTT. This translates into CASSYLLGVGEKLFF.

The chain is built from TRBV6-5 and TRBJ1-2; 9 bases are a match to TRBD1. The germline V gene has CDR1 MNHEY and CDR2 SVGAGI. The V gene end was trimmed by 2 bases and the J gene end by 8 bases; junction bases not matched to a gene: 9. The CDR3 consists of 15 residues. The CDR3 DNA is TGTGCCAGCAGTTACCTTCCGGGACAGGGACGAGGCTACACCTTC. Its protein is CASSYLPGQGRGYTF.

This clone was picked up one time. V is TRBV7-3 and J is TRBJ2-2, with 9 positions matching TRBD1. The CDR3 length is 15 residues. Per germline, CDR1 SGHTA and CDR2 FQGTGA. Losses at the gene ends were 5 bases for V and 7 bases for J; bases not matched to a gene: 8. In DNA form, the CDR3 reads TGTGCCAGCAGCCCACAGGGACAGGGCGGCGGGGAGCTGTTTTTT. Encoded protein: CASSPQGQGGGELFF.

The rearrangement joins TRBV7-2 to TRBJ2-7; 9 nucleotides agree with TRBD2. Looked up from germline, CDR1 is SGHTA and CDR2 is FQGNSA. The CDR3 sequence is 15 residues long. V was clipped by 4 bases and J by 2 bases; unmatched bases: 6. The CDR3 loop is CASSSVAGVTYEQYF. The DNA for the CDR3 is TGTGCCAGCAGCTCCGTAGCGGGGGTCACCTACGAGCAGTACTTC.

The chain combines TRBV18 with TRBJ2-3, with 10 bases lining up with TRBD1. CDR3 length: 15 amino acids. Unmatched junction bases numbered 7, after V lost 4 bases and J lost 6 bases. CDR1 KGHSH and CDR2 LQKENI come from the germline V gene. The CDR3 here is CASSQRQGAGDTQYF. CDR3 sequence (DNA): TGTGCCAGCTCACAACGACAGGGGGCAGGGGATACGCAGTATTTT.

This clone appeared a few times. The chain recombines TRBV6-6 with TRBJ1-2, with 7 bases that match TRBD1. This CDR3 has 15 amino acids. Per germline, CDR1 MNHNY and CDR2 SVGAGI (reference sequence). The J segment lost 5 bases and the V segment lost 4 bases, leaving 10 bases of the junction unmatched. The CDR3 sequence: CASSSVAGTAYGYTF. The CDR3 DNA is TGTGCCAGCAGTTCGGTTGCCGGGACAGCTTATGGCTACACCTTC.

This rearrangement joins TRBV28 to TRBJ1-4, with D perhaps TRBD1 (5 bases). The CDR3 is 18 residues long. V lost 1 base and J 0 bases, leaving 15 bases between the germline ends. Germline CDR1 and CDR2: MDHEN and SYDVKM. The CDR3 DNA follows: TGTGCCAGCAGTTTATCGGGGGGGAATTCTGCAACTAATGAAAAACTGTTTTTT. It specifies CASSLSGGNSATNEKLFF.

This clone was recorded at least ten times. This rearrangement joins TRBV11-1 to TRBJ2-4; D remains unclear. This CDR3 contains 12 residues. The germline V gene encodes CDR1 SGHAT and CDR2 FQDESV (reference sequence). Trimming stripped 2 bases from V and 15 bases from J, with 14 bases between. The CDR3 loop is CASSLPRLLLYF. The CDR3, as DNA: TGTGCCAGCAGCTTACCCCGACTCTTGCTGTACTTC. Variable domain in full (rest from reference TRBV11-1 and TRBJ2-4): EAEVAQSPRYKITEKSQAVAFWCDPISGHATLYWYRQILGQGPELLVQFQDESVVDDSQLPKDRFSAERLKGVDSTLKIQPAELGDSAMYLCASSLPRLLLYFGAGTRLSVL.

The J gene is TRBJ1-2, the V gene TRBV5-1; D is unresolved. Between the trimmed V and J ends, which lost 4 bases and 3 bases, there was a span of 10 bases. This CDR3 contains 13 residues. CDR1 is SGHRS and CDR2 is YFSETQ in the germline V gene. The CDR3 sequence: CASSTALDYGYTF. Here the CDR3 DNA reads TGCGCCAGCAGCACAGCCCTTGACTATGGCTACACCTTC.

This chain connects TRBV7-8 to TRBJ1-1; D gene unclear. V was cut by 0 bases and J by 6 bases, with 8 bases left in between. Germline V gives CDR1 SGHVS, CDR2 FQNEAQ. The CDR3 length is 13 residues. CDR3 sequence: CASSLAPVPEAFF. The CDR3 bases are TGTGCCAGCAGCTTAGCGCCGGTCCCTGAAGCTTTCTTT.

The chain joins TRBV10-3 to TRBJ2-3; 7 bases line up with TRBD1. CDR3 size: 12 residues. Germline trimming cut 6 bases from V and 6 bases from J; bases unmatched to any gene: 3. CDR1 is ENHRY, CDR2 SYGVKD, per germline. CDR3 sequence (DNA): TGTGCCATCAGGGAACAGGGGGATACGCAGTATTTT. Translated, it gives CAIREQGDTQYF.

The chain carries TRBV4-1 and TRBJ1-2, with TRBD1 matching over 9 bases. The germline CDR1 and CDR2 sequences are MGHRA and YSYEKL. Trimming cost V 3 bases and J 8 bases; bases outside gene matches: 13. This CDR3 is 16 amino acids long. The CDR3: CASSQALPGQGGGYTF. The CDR3 nucleotides read TGCGCCAGCAGCCAGGCCCTGCCGGGACAGGGAGGCGGCTACACCTTC.

In the case of this clone: A read error may produce the germline difference seen at one junction end. The rearrangement joins TRBV28 to TRBJ2-2; 9 positions agree with TRBD1. Germline values: CDR1 MDHEN, CDR2 SYDVKM. This CDR3 spans 15 amino acids. DNA for the CDR3: TGTGCCAGCAGCTTATTGACAGGGGGGGCCGGGGAGCTGTTTTTT. It codes for CASSLLTGGAGELFF. Using reference TRBV28 and TRBJ2-2 for the parts outside the CDR3, the full variable domain is DVKVTQSSRYLVKRTGEKVFLECVQDMDHENMFWYRQDPGLGLRLIYFSYDVKMKEKGDIPEGYSVSREKKERFSLILESASTNQTSMYLCASSLLTGGAGELFFGEGSRLTVL.

The chain combines TRBV5-4 with TRBJ2-7, with D possibly matching TRBD2 (6 bases). The CDR3 spans 14 residues. Germline-derived CDR1 and CDR2 are SGHNT and YYREEE (reference sequence). V lost 5 bases, J lost 3 bases, and 15 bases lay in between. CDR3 in DNA: TGTGCCAGCAGGTCCACGGGGGTCGGCTACGAGCAGTACTTC. Encoded protein: CASRSTGVGYEQYF.

The V gene is TRBV7-8, the J gene TRBJ1-5; the D gene is possibly TRBD1 (6 bases). Trimming left V 0 bases short and J 4 bases short, with 16 bases between. Germline V CDR1 and CDR2: SGHVS, FQNEAQ. CDR3 length equals 17 residues. CDR3 coding DNA: TGTGCCAGCAGCTTAGCAGGGGGTCGGAGAGGGAATCAGCCCCAGCATTTT. This sequence encodes CASSLAGGRRGNQPQHF.

J is TRBJ2-2 and V is TRBV7-3, with D possibly matching TRBD1 (5 bases). CDR1 is SGHTA and CDR2 is FQGTGA in the germline V gene. This CDR3 spans 15 amino acids. V shed 5 bases and J shed 0 bases, with 10 bases lying between them. The CDR3 reads CASSPQVANTGELFF. The CDR3, as DNA: TGTGCCAGCAGCCCACAGGTGGCGAACACCGGGGAGCTGTTTTTT.

V and J are TRBV7-3 and TRBJ2-6, with a possible D match to TRBD2 (5 bases). Trimming removed 5 bases at V and 0 bases at J, with 17 bases between. The CDR3 length is 18 residues. Germline V lookup: CDR1 SGHTA, CDR2 FQGTGA. In nucleotides, the CDR3 is TGTGCCAGCAGCCCCAGGCAGCGGAAAGACTCTGGGGCCAACGTCCTGACTTTC. Encoded protein: CASSPRQRKDSGANVLTF.

The chain couples TRBV5-5 to TRBJ1-6, with 10 nucleotides matching TRBD1. CDR1 SGHKS and CDR2 YYEKEE come from the germline V gene (reference sequence). The CDR3 extends over 17 amino acids. J was trimmed by 5 bases and V by 4 bases; bases with no gene match: 9. The CDR3, as DNA: TGTGCCAGCAGCAACCGACAGGGGGCGATTGATAATTCACCCCTCCACTTT. Protein sequence: CASSNRQGAIDNSPLHF.